What follows is one T cell receptor (beta chain) and its context. Its specificity is unknown. The CDR3 spans 14 residues. Germline-derived CDR1 and CDR2 are MNHNY and SVGAGI (reference sequence). V shed 5 bases and J 6 bases; nucleotides not matched to a gene: 8. Vbeta (60) and Jbeta (13) primers were used in the PCR. Method: immunoSEQ multiplex PCR; TCRdb's copy keeps in-frame clones and lacks some. The data contain around 100,000 clones, approximately 64% of them singletons. This record belongs to a study of cytomegalovirus exposure and HLA in healthy donors. General study points: There were reportedly fewer N-insertions in an Asian-associated ancestry cluster than the roughly 670-donor mean, in a later analysis.

The chain has TRBV6-6 and TRBJ1-2; 8 bases line up with TRBD1. Specimen: PBMCs. This receptor was taken from a woman aged 45-59 years in good health and CMV-seronegative. The CDR3 sequence: CASSPPGQGNGYTF. In DNA, the CDR3 is TGTGCCAGCAGTCCTCCAGGACAGGGCAATGGCTACACCTTC.